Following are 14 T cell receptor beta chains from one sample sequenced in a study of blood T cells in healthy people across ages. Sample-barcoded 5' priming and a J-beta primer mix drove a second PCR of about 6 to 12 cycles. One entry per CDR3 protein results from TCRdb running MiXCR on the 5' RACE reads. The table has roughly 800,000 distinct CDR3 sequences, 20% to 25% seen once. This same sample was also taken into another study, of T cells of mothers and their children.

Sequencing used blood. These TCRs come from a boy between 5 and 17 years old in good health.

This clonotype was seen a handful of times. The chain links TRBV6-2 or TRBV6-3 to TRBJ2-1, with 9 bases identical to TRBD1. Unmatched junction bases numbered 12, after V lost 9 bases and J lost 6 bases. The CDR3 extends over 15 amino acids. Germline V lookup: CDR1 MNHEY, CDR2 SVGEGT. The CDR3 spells CASRPGTGHSNEQFF. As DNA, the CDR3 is TGTGCCAGTAGACCCGGGACAGGGCACTCCAATGAGCAGTTCTTC.

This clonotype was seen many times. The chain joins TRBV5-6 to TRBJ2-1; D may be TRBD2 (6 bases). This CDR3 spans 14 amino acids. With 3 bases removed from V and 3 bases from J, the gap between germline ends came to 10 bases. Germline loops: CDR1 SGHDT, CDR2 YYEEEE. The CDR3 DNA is TGTGCCAGCAGCTCCCTAGCGTACTACAATGAGCAGTTCTTC. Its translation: CASSSLAYYNEQFF.

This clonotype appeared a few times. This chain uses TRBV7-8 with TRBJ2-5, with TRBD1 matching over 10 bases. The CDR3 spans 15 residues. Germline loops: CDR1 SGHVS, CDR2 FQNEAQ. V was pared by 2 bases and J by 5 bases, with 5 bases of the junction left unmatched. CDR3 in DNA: TGTGCCAGCAGCTTATGGGACAGGGGCCGGGAGACCCAGTACTTC. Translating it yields CASSLWDRGRETQYF.

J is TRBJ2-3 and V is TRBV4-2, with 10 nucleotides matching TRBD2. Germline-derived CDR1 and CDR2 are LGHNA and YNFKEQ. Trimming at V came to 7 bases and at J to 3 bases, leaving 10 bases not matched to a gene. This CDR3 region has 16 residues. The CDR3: CASTEMPSGSTDTQYF. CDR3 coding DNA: TGTGCCAGCACCGAGATGCCTAGCGGGAGTACAGATACGCAGTATTTT.

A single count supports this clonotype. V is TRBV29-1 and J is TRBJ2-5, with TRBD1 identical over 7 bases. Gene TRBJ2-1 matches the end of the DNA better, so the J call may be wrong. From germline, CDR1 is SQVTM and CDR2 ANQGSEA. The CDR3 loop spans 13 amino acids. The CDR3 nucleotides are TGCAGCGTTCGACAGGGAGATCGCAATGAGCAGTTCTTC. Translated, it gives CSVRQGDRNEQFF.

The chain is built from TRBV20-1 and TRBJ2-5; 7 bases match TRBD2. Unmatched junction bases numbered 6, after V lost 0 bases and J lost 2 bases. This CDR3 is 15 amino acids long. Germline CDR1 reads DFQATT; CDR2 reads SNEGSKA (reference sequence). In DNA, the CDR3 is TGCAGTGCTAGAGATCTTGCGGGAGTTCAAGAGACCCAGTACTTC. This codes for CSARDLAGVQETQYF.

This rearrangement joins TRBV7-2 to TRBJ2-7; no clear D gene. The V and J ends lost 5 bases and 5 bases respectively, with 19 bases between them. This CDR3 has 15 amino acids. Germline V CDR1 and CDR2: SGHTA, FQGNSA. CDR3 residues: CASSLWLKLGDEQYF. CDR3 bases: TGTGCCAGCAGCCTTTGGTTAAAGCTTGGCGACGAGCAGTACTTC.

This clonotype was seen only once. CDR3 DNA sequence: TGTGCCAGCAGCCCTACAGATGGGGAGGTCGAGCAGTACTTC. Residues: CASSPTDGEVEQYF. V and J are TRBV14 and TRBJ2-7; possible D gene TRBD2, 6 bases. The CDR3 covers 14 residues. Trimming removed 4 bases at V and 6 bases at J, with 16 bases between. The germline gives CDR1 SGHDN, CDR2 FVKESK.

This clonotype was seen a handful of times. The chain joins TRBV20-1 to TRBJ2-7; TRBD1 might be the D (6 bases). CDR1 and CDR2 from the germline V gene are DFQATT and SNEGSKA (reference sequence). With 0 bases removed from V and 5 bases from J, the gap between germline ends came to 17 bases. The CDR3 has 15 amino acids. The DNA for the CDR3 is TGCAGTGCTAGAGATCCGGGACAAGGGTTAAACGAGCAGTACTTC. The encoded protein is CSARDPGQGLNEQYF.

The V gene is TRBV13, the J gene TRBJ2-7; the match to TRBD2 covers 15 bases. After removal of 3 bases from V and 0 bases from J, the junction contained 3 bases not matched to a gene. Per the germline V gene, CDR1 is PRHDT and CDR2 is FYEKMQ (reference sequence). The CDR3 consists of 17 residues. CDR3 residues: CASSFGLAGGNSYEQYF. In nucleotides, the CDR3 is TGTGCCAGCAGCTTTGGACTAGCGGGGGGGAACTCCTACGAGCAGTACTTC.

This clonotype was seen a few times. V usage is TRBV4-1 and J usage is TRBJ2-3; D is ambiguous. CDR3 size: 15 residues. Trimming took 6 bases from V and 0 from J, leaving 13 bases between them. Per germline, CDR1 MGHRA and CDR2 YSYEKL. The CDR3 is CASRPRDSSTDTQYF. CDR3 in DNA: TGCGCCAGCAGGCCTCGTGATTCGAGCACAGATACGCAGTATTTT.

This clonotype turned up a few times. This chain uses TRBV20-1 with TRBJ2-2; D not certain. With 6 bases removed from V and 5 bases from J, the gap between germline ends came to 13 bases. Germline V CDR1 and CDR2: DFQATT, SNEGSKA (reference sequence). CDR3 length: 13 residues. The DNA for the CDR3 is TGCAGTGCCTATGGCCCCGGAACCGGGGAGCTGTTTTTT. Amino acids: CSAYGPGTGELFF.

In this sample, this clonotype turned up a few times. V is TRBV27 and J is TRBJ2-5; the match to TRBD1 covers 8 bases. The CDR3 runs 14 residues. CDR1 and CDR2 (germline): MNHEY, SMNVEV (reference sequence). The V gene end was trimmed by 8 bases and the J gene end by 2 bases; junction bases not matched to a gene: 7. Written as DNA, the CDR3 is TGTGCCAGCTCAGGGGGCCTACAACAAGAGACCCAGTACTTC. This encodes CASSGGLQQETQYF.

The CDR3 region has the DNA TGTGCCAGCAGTGCACGAGAACCGGGACAGAACACTGAAGCTTTCTTT. This sequence encodes CASSAREPGQNTEAFF. This chain links TRBV2 with TRBJ1-1; maybe TRBD1 (6 bases). Deletions cut 4 bases from V and 1 base from J, with 16 bases between. Germline CDR1 SNHLY, CDR2 FYNNEI. The CDR3 is 16 amino acids.